The 22 T cell receptor beta chains presented below share a single source sample, sequenced in a study of T cells in localized non-small cell lung cancer. Assay used: immunoSEQ multiplex PCR; TCRdb lists only in-frame clones, some missing. This sample carries approximately 2,500 clones, 34% of them seen once, and the ten largest clones take 13% to 15%. The sample here was lung tumor tissue, taken before any cancer treatment. The receptors were gathered from a man between 35 and 75 years old with stage II lung adenocarcinoma.

The chain is built from TRBV16 and TRBJ1-3; 7 nucleotides agree with TRBD1. Germline CDR1 is KGHSY and CDR2 is FQNENV. The CDR3 spans 14 residues. Losses at the gene ends were 4 bases for V and 7 bases for J; bases not matched to a gene: 7. As DNA, the CDR3 is TGTGCCAGCAGCCGATCGGGACAGACGAACACCATATATTTT. Translating gives CASSRSGQTNTIYF. Supplemented by reference TRBV16 and TRBJ1-3, the full variable domain reads GEEVAQTPKHLVRGEGQKAKLYCAPIKGHSYVFWYQQVLKNEFKFLISFQNENVFDETGMPKERFSAKCLPNSPCSLEIQATKLEDSAVYFCASSRSGQTNTIYFGEGSWLTVV.

By share of the sample, this clone is large (0.1 to 1%). The V gene is TRBV11-3, the J gene TRBJ2-7; TRBD1 aligns across 9 bases. Germline lookup yields CDR1 SGHNT and CDR2 YENEEA. The CDR3 extends over 15 amino acids. With 4 bases clipped from V and 2 bases from J, the junction kept 6 bases outside the gene matches. The CDR3: CASSSAGTGPYEQYF. The DNA for the CDR3 is TGTGCCAGCAGCTCCGCCGGGACAGGGCCCTACGAGCAGTACTTC.

This clone was picked up a small number of times. The chain couples TRBV9 to TRBJ1-4; 7 bases fit TRBD1. V lost 3 bases and J lost 8; bases outside the gene matches: 7. This CDR3 has 14 residues. Germline values: CDR1 SGDLS, CDR2 YYNGEE. DNA for the CDR3: TGTGCCAGCAGCGCCGACAGGGTGGACGAAAAACTGTTTTTT. As protein: CASSADRVDEKLFF.

This clone was counted a few times. The genes are TRBV9 and TRBJ1-6; a possible D gene is TRBD1 (5 bases). The CDR3 sequence is 13 residues long. The V gene's germline CDR1 is SGDLS and CDR2 YYNGEE. Trimming removed 5 bases from V and 8 bases from J, with 11 bases in between. CDR3 bases: TGTGCCAGCAGTAGGGGTGAGGATTCACCCCTCCACTTT. Translation gives CASSRGEDSPLHF. The full variable domain, its missing parts supplied by reference TRBV9 and TRBJ1-6, is DSGVTQTPKHLITATGQRVTLRCSPRSGDLSVYWYQQSLDQGLQFLIQYYNGEERAKGNILERFSAQQFPDLHSELNLSSLELGDSALYFCASSRGEDSPLHFGNGTRLTVT.

V usage is TRBV6-8 and J usage is TRBJ2-2, with D perhaps matching TRBD1 (5 bases). CDR3 size: 15 residues. Deletions cut 7 bases from V and 7 bases from J, with 19 bases between. The germline V gene has CDR1 MNHGY and CDR2 SAAAGT. The CDR3 loop is CASKSRRQGNGELFF. CDR3 DNA: TGTGCCAGCAAGTCGAGGCGTCAGGGAAACGGGGAGCTGTTTTTT.

This clone was observed a handful of times. The chain is built from TRBV28 and TRBJ2-1; no definite D call. The CDR3 covers 14 residues. V lost 5 bases and J 8 bases, leaving 16 bases between the germline ends. CDR1 is MDHEN, CDR2 SYDVKM, per germline. The chain's CDR3 is CASSGRFLQYEQFF. For the CDR3, the DNA is TGTGCCAGCAGTGGAAGGTTCCTCCAGTATGAGCAGTTCTTC.

The chain combines TRBV5-1 with TRBJ1-4; 9 nucleotides agree with TRBD1. Germline-derived CDR1 and CDR2 are SGHRS and YFSETQ. Trimming cost V 3 bases and J 6 bases; bases outside gene matches: 3. This CDR3 has 14 amino acids. The CDR3 loop reads CASSWGQGDEKLFF. DNA for the CDR3: TGCGCCAGCAGCTGGGGACAGGGAGATGAAAAACTGTTTTTT. The entire variable domain, with the rest obtained from reference TRBV5-1 and TRBJ1-4, is as follows: KAGVTQTPRYLIKTRGQQVTLSCSPISGHRSVSWYQQTPGQGLQFLFEYFSETQRNKGNFPGRFSGRQFSNSRSEMNVSTLELGDSALYLCASSWGQGDEKLFFGSGTQLSVL.

Concerning this clone: A junction end diverges from the germline sequence, so it may reflect a read error. J is TRBJ1-6 and V is TRBV15, with 7 bases lining up with TRBD1. CDR3 length: 16 amino acids. Germline V lookup: CDR1 LNHNV, CDR2 YYDKDF (reference sequence). The CDR3 reads CATSRDLGTVNLPLHF. Here the CDR3 DNA reads TGTGCCACCAGCAGAGATTTAGGGACAGTCAATTTACCCCTCCACTTT.

The chain employs TRBV18 and TRBJ1-6, with D unresolved. The V end was cut by 6 bases, the J end by 10 bases, with 13 bases between. Germline CDR1 reads KGHSH; CDR2 reads LQKENI. The CDR3 loop spans 13 amino acids. CDR3 sequence: CASSVGVGSPLHF. The CDR3 nucleotides are TGTGCCAGCTCCGTCGGGGTTGGATCACCCCTCCACTTT. The variable domain in full, with the rest retrieved from reference TRBV18 and TRBJ1-6, is NAGVMQNPRHLVRRRGQEARLRCSPMKGHSHVYWYRQLPEEGLKFMVYLQKENIIDESGMPKERFSAEFPKEGPSILRIQQVVRGDSAAYFCASSVGVGSPLHFGNGTRLTVT.

This clone was counted a few times. This sequence joins TRBV6-8 and TRBJ2-3, with 10 positions matching TRBD2. CDR1 is MNHGY and CDR2 is SAAAGT in the germline V gene. V gave up 9 bases and J gave up 3 bases; unmatched junction bases: 3. CDR3 length: 13 amino acids. CDR3 nucleotides: TGTGCCAGTCGACTAGCGGGTACAGATACGCAGTATTTT. This translates into CASRLAGTDTQYF.

This clone is categorized as medium-sized (0.01 to 0.1%). The chain links TRBV2 to TRBJ1-1, with a tentative D call TRBD1 (5 bases). V was pared by 8 bases and J by 1 base, with 11 bases between. CDR1 SNHLY and CDR2 FYNNEI come from the germline V gene. The CDR3 extends over 13 amino acids. CDR3 coding DNA: TGTGCCAGCTACCTGCAGGGGAACACTGAAGCTTTCTTT. This sequence encodes CASYLQGNTEAFF.

This clone occurred a few times. The CDR3 loop reads CTSSSRTRGNQPQHF. CDR3 nucleotide sequence: TGTACCAGCAGCAGCAGGACTAGAGGCAATCAGCCCCAGCATTTT. V is TRBV7-5 and J is TRBJ1-5. TRBV7-5 has pseudogene status. This CDR3 has 15 residues.

This clone has a handful of counts. This chain joins TRBV2 and TRBJ1-2, with 7 bases identical to TRBD1. The CDR3 covers 13 residues. J gave up 8 bases and V 6 bases, and 9 bases lay outside the gene matches. The V gene's germline CDR1 is SNHLY and CDR2 FYNNEI. CDR3 nucleotide sequence: TGTGCCAGCAGCATAAGGGGGCCAGGGGGCTACACCTTC. The encoded protein is CASSIRGPGGYTF.

V usage is TRBV18 and J usage is TRBJ2-7; D unclear. The V end lost 3 bases, the J end lost 3 bases, and 9 bases lay between the germline ends. From germline, CDR1 is KGHSH and CDR2 LQKENI. The CDR3 is made up of 13 amino acids. The CDR3 DNA reads TGTGCCAGCTCACCGATCAACGGCTACGAGCAGTACTTC. This translates into CASSPINGYEQYF.

The rearrangement links TRBV15 to TRBJ2-7; TRBD1 matches 7 bases. The V gene's germline CDR1 is LNHNV and CDR2 YYDKDF (reference sequence). This CDR3 is 15 amino acids long. Trimming removed 0 bases from V and 6 bases from J; junction bases left unmatched: 8. As DNA, the CDR3 is TGTGCCACCAGCAGAGATCAGGGACAGAGGCGCGAGCAGTACTTC. Amino acid sequence: CATSRDQGQRREQYF.

This clone has more than one count but fewer than ten. The chain has TRBV11-3 and TRBJ2-7; 8 bases are shared with TRBD2. CDR1 is SGHNT, CDR2 YENEEA, per germline. Trimming at V came to 0 bases and at J to 5 bases, leaving 12 bases not matched to a gene. This CDR3 contains 17 residues. The CDR3 bases are TGTGCCAGCAGCTTAGAGATTGCGTCTAGCGGGCCCGACGAGCAGTACTTC. As protein: CASSLEIASSGPDEQYF. The full variable domain, in which reference TRBV11-3 and TRBJ2-7 provide the parts outside the CDR3, is EAGVVQSPRYKIIEKKQPVAFWCNPISGHNTLYWYLQNLGQGPELLIRYENEEAVDDSQLPKDRFSAERLKGVDSTLKIQPAELGDSAVYLCASSLEIASSGPDEQYFGPGTRLTVT.

In its sample, this clone is large. The chain recombines TRBV9 with TRBJ2-3, with TRBD2 as a possible D gene (7 bases). Trimming cost V 4 bases and J 1 base, with 19 bases left between them. The length of the CDR3 is 17 residues. Looked up from germline, CDR1 is SGDLS and CDR2 is YYNGEE. The CDR3 DNA reads as TGTGCCAGCAGCCCCTACGGGGGGCAGGTGGGCACAGATACGCAGTATTTT. It codes for CASSPYGGQVGTDTQYF.

This chain joins TRBV2 and TRBJ2-1, with TRBD2 matching over 13 bases. In germline, CDR1 is SNHLY, CDR2 FYNNEI. V shed 4 bases and J 2 bases; nucleotides not matched to a gene: 5. This CDR3 has 17 amino acids. The CDR3 loop reads CASSGPGLAGTYNEQFF. The CDR3 DNA is TGTGCCAGCAGTGGTCCGGGACTAGCGGGGACCTACAATGAGCAGTTCTTC.

By sample share, this clone is medium-sized. The rearrangement uses TRBV6-8 and TRBJ1-6, with a tentative D call TRBD1 (6 bases). V dropped 0 bases and J dropped 7 bases, with 7 bases sitting between them. The CDR3 contains 14 residues. Per the germline V gene, CDR1 is MNHGY and CDR2 is SAAAGT. CDR3 sequence (DNA): TGTGCCAGCAGTTACTCCCAGGGGAATTCACCCCTCCACTTT. This codes for CASSYSQGNSPLHF.

In regard to this clone: One end of the junction does not line up with germline, which may come from a read error. V is TRBV6-8 and J is TRBJ2-5, with a possible D match to TRBD2 (5 bases). There are 13 residues in the CDR3. CDR1 and CDR2 from the germline V gene are MNHGY and SAAAGT. This CDR3 is CAISVASTETQYF. In DNA form, the CDR3 reads TGTGCCATCAGTGTCGCTAGCACAGAGACCCAGTACTTC.

This clone has more than one count but fewer than ten. V and J are TRBV11-1 and TRBJ1-1; no clear D gene. V lost 5 bases, J lost 3 bases, and 16 bases lay in between. Per the germline V gene, CDR1 is SGHAT and CDR2 is FQDESV (reference sequence). The CDR3 extends over 15 amino acids. The CDR3 DNA follows: TGTGCCAGCAGCGCCGGTGCGCCCCGGGACACTGAAGCTTTCTTT. Its protein is CASSAGAPRDTEAFF.

The chain joins TRBV29-1 to TRBJ1-1; D is ambiguous. The CDR3 has 12 amino acids. Germline loops: CDR1 SQVTM, CDR2 ANQGSEA. V shed 5 bases and J shed 5 bases, with 12 bases lying between them. The CDR3 DNA reads as TGCAGCGTTCCAAGAAGCGGGACTGAAGCTTTCTTT. The encoded protein is CSVPRSGTEAFF.